A single sample gave rise to the 21 T cell receptor beta chains below, sequenced in a study of blood T cell repertoires in COVID-19. The protocol was immunoSEQ multiplex PCR, while the TCRdb copy is restricted to in-frame clones and leaves out a portion. The table lists about 340,000 clones, more than 75% of them singletons, with around 6% in the top ten. Source material: peripheral blood. These receptors originate from a woman between 50 and 59 years old with COVID-19, enrolled during active disease.

V gene TRBV28 combines with J gene TRBJ1-1; 8 bases map to TRBD1. Trimming removed 6 bases from V and 6 bases from J; junction bases left unmatched: 6. Germline assignment: CDR1 MDHEN and CDR2 SYDVKM. This CDR3 contains 13 residues. The CDR3 DNA reads TGTGCCAGCAGCCCAGGACAGGGTCCTGAAGCTTTCTTT. Its protein is CASSPGQGPEAFF. Complete variable domain (other parts from reference TRBV28 and TRBJ1-1): DVKVTQSSRYLVKRTGEKVFLECVQDMDHENMFWYRQDPGLGLRLIYFSYDVKMKEKGDIPEGYSVSREKKERFSLILESASTNQTSMYLCASSPGQGPEAFFGQGTRLTVV.

This rearrangement joins TRBV4-1 to TRBJ1-1; D call uncertain. V lost 0 bases, J lost 2 bases, and 7 bases lay in between. This CDR3 has 14 amino acids. In germline, CDR1 is MGHRA, CDR2 YSYEKL. For the CDR3, the DNA is TGCGCCAGCAGCCAAGAGGGCCCCAACACTGAAGCTTTCTTT. It specifies CASSQEGPNTEAFF.

This chain uses TRBV19 with TRBJ1-5; 7 bases map to TRBD1. CDR1 is LNHDA, CDR2 SQIVND, per germline (reference sequence). The CDR3 contains 15 residues. The trim removed 1 base at V and 7 bases at J, leaving 7 bases unmatched. The CDR3 coding sequence is TGTGCCAGTAGTATAGCCCGACAGGGAATGCAGCCCCAGCATTTT. It translates to CASSIARQGMQPQHF. The whole variable domain, filled in from reference TRBV19 and TRBJ1-5, reads DGGITQSPKYLFRKEGQNVTLSCEQNLNHDAMYWYRQDPGQGLRLIYYSQIVNDFQKGDIAEGYSVSREKKESFPLTVTSAQKNPTAFYLCASSIARQGMQPQHFGDGTRLSIL.

The chain employs TRBV30 and TRBJ1-1; no clear D gene. The CDR3 is 11 amino acids. Germline values: CDR1 GTSNPN, CDR2 SVGIG (reference sequence). V shed 5 bases and J shed 11 bases, with 15 bases lying between them. The CDR3 sequence: CAWQSGKVAFF. CDR3 bases: TGTGCCTGGCAAAGCGGGAAGGTGGCTTTCTTT.

This CDR3 is CASRGSGGYTF. Here the CDR3 DNA reads TGTGCCAGCAGAGGGAGCGGAGGCTACACCTTC. This chain uses TRBV6-4 with TRBJ1-2; D unresolved. The V end was cut by 6 bases, the J end by 8 bases, with 10 bases between. The CDR3 runs to 11 residues. From germline, CDR1 is MRHNA and CDR2 SNTAGT.

This chain connects TRBV13 to TRBJ1-3, with D perhaps TRBD1 (6 bases). This CDR3 has 14 residues. Trimming stripped 6 bases from V and 3 bases from J, with 12 bases between. Germline lookup yields CDR1 PRHDT and CDR2 FYEKMQ (reference sequence). DNA for the CDR3: TGTGCCAGCAGGCCACAGGGCATTGGAAACACCATATATTTT. It specifies CASRPQGIGNTIYF.

CDR3: CASSYSIDRDNNQPQHF. The CDR3 DNA reads as TGTGCCAGCAGTTACTCGATTGACAGGGATAACAATCAGCCCCAGCATTTT. The chain uses TRBV6-2 or TRBV6-3 and TRBJ1-5; 7 bases are a match to TRBD1. The germline V gene has CDR1 MNHEY and CDR2 SVGEGT. V dropped 0 bases and J dropped 3; count of bases not matched to a gene: 8. The CDR3 covers 17 residues.

The chain links TRBV9 to TRBJ2-1, with 8 bases fitting TRBD2. This CDR3 has 16 amino acids. The ends lost 3 bases at V and 5 bases at J; junction bases unmatched: 10. Germline V lookup: CDR1 SGDLS, CDR2 YYNGEE. The CDR3 region is CASSDGAGAANNEQFF. Written as DNA, the CDR3 is TGTGCCAGCAGCGACGGAGCGGGAGCGGCTAACAATGAGCAGTTCTTC.

This chain connects TRBV19 to TRBJ1-4; TRBD1 agrees at 8 bases. Trimming cost V 0 bases and J 6 bases; bases outside gene matches: 9. CDR1 is LNHDA, CDR2 SQIVND, per germline (reference sequence). The CDR3 length is 17 residues. The CDR3 DNA reads as TGTGCCAGTAGTATAGATCGGGGGACAGGAGCGGATGAAAAACTGTTTTTT. Protein sequence: CASSIDRGTGADEKLFF. Together with reference TRBV19 and TRBJ1-4, the CDR3 gives the full variable domain: DGGITQSPKYLFRKEGQNVTLSCEQNLNHDAMYWYRQDPGQGLRLIYYSQIVNDFQKGDIAEGYSVSREKKESFPLTVTSAQKNPTAFYLCASSIDRGTGADEKLFFGSGTQLSVL.

The gene calls are TRBV7-9 and TRBJ2-1; TRBD2 agrees at 7 bases. This CDR3 spans 17 amino acids. The V segment lost 3 bases and the J segment 0 bases; nucleotides outside the gene matches: 8. Germline V gives CDR1 SEHNR, CDR2 FQNEAQ (reference sequence). The CDR3 spells CASSFGGIGGSYNEQFF. CDR3 DNA sequence: TGTGCCAGCAGCTTCGGGGGGATAGGTGGCTCCTACAATGAGCAGTTCTTC.

The J gene is TRBJ2-3, the V gene TRBV11-1, with TRBD2 matching 11 bases. V trimming: 3 bases; J trimming: 9 bases; junction bases outside the gene matches: 8. Germline V lookup: CDR1 SGHAT, CDR2 FQDESV (reference sequence). This CDR3 has 15 amino acids. CDR3 residues: CASSFKLAGEETQYF. The CDR3 DNA is TGTGCCAGCAGCTTCAAACTAGCGGGAGAAGAAACGCAGTATTTT.

This chain links TRBV19 with TRBJ1-2; D is perhaps TRBD1 (5 bases). V was shortened by 7 bases and J by 2 bases, with 17 bases between the two germline ends. This CDR3 contains 15 residues. CDR1 and CDR2 (germline): LNHDA, SQIVND (reference sequence). The CDR3: CASNFIRQLNYGYTF. The DNA for the CDR3 is TGTGCCAGTAACTTTATTCGACAGCTGAACTATGGCTACACCTTC. Using reference TRBV19 and TRBJ1-2 for the parts outside the CDR3, the full variable domain is DGGITQSPKYLFRKEGQNVTLSCEQNLNHDAMYWYRQDPGQGLRLIYYSQIVNDFQKGDIAEGYSVSREKKESFPLTVTSAQKNPTAFYLCASNFIRQLNYGYTFGSGTRLTVV.

This chain links TRBV2 with TRBJ2-1, with 10 bases lining up with TRBD2. From germline, CDR1 is SNHLY and CDR2 FYNNEI. The CDR3 extends over 15 amino acids. Losses at the gene ends were 4 bases for V and 4 bases for J; bases not matched to a gene: 4. The CDR3 coding sequence is TGTGCCAGCAGTGTTACTAGCGGGGCATACAATGAGCAGTTCTTC. Amino acid sequence: CASSVTSGAYNEQFF.

There are a few counts of this clone. This sequence joins TRBV5-4 and TRBJ2-7, with 11 positions matching TRBD2. CDR1 is SGHNT and CDR2 is YYREEE in the germline V gene (reference sequence). The CDR3 is 15 residues long. The V segment lost 4 bases and the J segment 3 bases; nucleotides outside the gene matches: 6. The CDR3 nucleotides are TGTGCCAGCAGCACGGGGACTAGCGGAAACTACGAGCAGTACTTC. This translates into CASSTGTSGNYEQYF.

The chain couples TRBV11-3 to TRBJ2-6; TRBD1 might be the D (6 bases). This CDR3 is built from 16 residues. Trimming took off 5 bases at V and 0 bases at J, with 11 bases between the two ends. Per germline, CDR1 SGHNT and CDR2 YENEEA. The CDR3 DNA reads as TGTGCCAGCAGCCCGAGGGGGAGCTCTGGGGCCAACGTCCTGACTTTC. It translates to CASSPRGSSGANVLTF. The entire variable domain, with the rest obtained from reference TRBV11-3 and TRBJ2-6, is as follows: EAGVVQSPRYKIIEKKQPVAFWCNPISGHNTLYWYLQNLGQGPELLIRYENEEAVDDSQLPKDRFSAERLKGVDSTLKIQPAELGDSAVYLCASSPRGSSGANVLTFGAGSRLTVL.

The chain links TRBV5-1 to TRBJ1-4, with no clear D. The length of the CDR3 is 16 residues. Germline loops: CDR1 SGHRS, CDR2 YFSETQ. Between the trimmed V and J ends, which lost 2 bases and 7 bases, there was a span of 18 bases. CDR3 region: CASSLRRPSGSEKLFF. DNA of the CDR3: TGCGCCAGCAGCTTACGGCGACCTAGTGGAAGTGAAAAACTGTTTTTT.

This clone showed up just once. This sequence joins TRBV9 and TRBJ2-3, with D tentatively TRBD2 (5 bases). This CDR3 is 16 amino acids long. V lost 1 base and J lost 2, with 14 bases in between. The germline gives CDR1 SGDLS, CDR2 YYNGEE. The chain's CDR3 is CASSVKGALSTDTQYF. For the CDR3, the DNA is TGTGCCAGCAGCGTAAAGGGAGCCCTATCCACAGATACGCAGTATTTT. Filled out from reference TRBV9 and TRBJ2-3, the complete variable domain reads DSGVTQTPKHLITATGQRVTLRCSPRSGDLSVYWYQQSLDQGLQFLIQYYNGEERAKGNILERFSAQQFPDLHSELNLSSLELGDSALYFCASSVKGALSTDTQYFGPGTRLTVL.

The chain joins TRBV24-1 to TRBJ2-7; perhaps TRBD1 as D (5 bases). This CDR3 is built from 15 residues. Between the trimmed V and J ends, which lost 6 bases and 3 bases, there was a span of 17 bases. Germline V lookup: CDR1 KGHDR, CDR2 SFDVKD. The CDR3 nucleotides are TGTGCCACCAGTTCGTCCCAGGGTAGTTTCTACGAGCAGTACTTC. Its protein is CATSSSQGSFYEQYF.

The chain links TRBV3-1 (or the pseudogene TRBV3-2) to TRBJ2-3, with 10 positions matching TRBD2. CDR1 is LGHDT, CDR2 YNNKEL, per germline (reference sequence). CDR3 size: 21 residues. V shed 0 bases and J 0 bases; nucleotides not matched to a gene: 15. The CDR3 DNA sequence: TGTGCCAGCAGCCAAGACCTAGCGGGAGAACTAAATATAGGCAGCACAGATACGCAGTATTTT. It is translated as CASSQDLAGELNIGSTDTQYF.

The CDR3 here is CASSGRTSGTQYF. DNA for the CDR3: TGTGCCAGCAGCGGTAGGACTAGCGGGACGCAGTATTTT. The V and J genes are TRBV3-1 (or the pseudogene TRBV3-2) and TRBJ2-3; 11 bases are shared with TRBD2. From germline, CDR1 is LGHDT and CDR2 YNNKEL (reference sequence). With V trimmed by 5 bases and J by 9 bases, 4 bases remained unmatched. The CDR3 has 13 amino acids.

This chain links TRBV19 with TRBJ2-7; D perhaps matches TRBD1 (6 bases). This CDR3 region has 15 residues. The V end lost 3 bases, the J end lost 7 bases, and 19 bases lay between the germline ends. Germline V gives CDR1 LNHDA, CDR2 SQIVND (reference sequence). The CDR3 reads CASSIQNRVASEQYF. In DNA form, the CDR3 reads TGTGCCAGTAGTATCCAGAACAGGGTAGCATCTGAGCAGTACTTC.